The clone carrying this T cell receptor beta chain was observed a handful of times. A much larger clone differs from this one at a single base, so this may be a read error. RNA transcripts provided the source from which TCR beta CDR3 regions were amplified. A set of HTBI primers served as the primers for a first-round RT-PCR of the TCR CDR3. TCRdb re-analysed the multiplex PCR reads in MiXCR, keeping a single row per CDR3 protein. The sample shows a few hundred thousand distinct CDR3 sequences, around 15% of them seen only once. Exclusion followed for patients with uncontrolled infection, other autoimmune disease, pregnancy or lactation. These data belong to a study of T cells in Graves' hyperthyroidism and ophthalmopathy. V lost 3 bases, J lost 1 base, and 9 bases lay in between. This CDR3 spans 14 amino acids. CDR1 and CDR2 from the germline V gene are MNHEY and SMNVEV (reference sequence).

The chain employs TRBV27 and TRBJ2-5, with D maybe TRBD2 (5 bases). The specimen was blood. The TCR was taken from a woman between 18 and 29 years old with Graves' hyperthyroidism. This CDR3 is CASSFGRGQETQYF. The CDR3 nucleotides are TGTGCCAGCAGTTTCGGACGGGGCCAAGAGACCCAGTACTTC.